This TCR beta chain is drawn from a study of blood T cell repertoires in COVID-19. Study background: Sites in the United States, Italy and Spain provided acute and convalescent COVID-19 samples. PBMCs, B-cell-depleted T cells, or T cells were the source of the cDNA or gDNA that made up the material.

Methods used by the authors: Amplification from reference gene primers served as the basis for estimated nucleated cell counts. Profiled with immunoSEQ multiplex PCR; TCRdb holds only in-frame clones, not every one. V and J calls and clone size follow that table, whereas D and trimming were derived from the DNA. In the table there are 40,000 or so clones, around 82% of which are singletons. This receptor was taken from a man aged 40-55 years with active or convalescent COVID-19. The sequenced material came from peripheral blood.

The CDR3 region has the DNA TGTGCCAGCACCCGGGAGGTGAACACTGAAGCTTTCTTT. This translates into CASTREVNTEAFF. The rearrangement joins TRBV2 to TRBJ1-1; D gene uncertain. Germline lookup yields CDR1 SNHLY and CDR2 FYNNEI. This CDR3 has 13 amino acids. Between the trimmed V and J ends, which lost 7 bases and 0 bases, there was a span of 9 bases.